These 31 T cell receptor beta chains originate from one sample sequenced in a study of neurological immune-mediated disorders. In TCRdb, the 5' RACE reads were re-called with MiXCR into one record per CDR3 protein. The table shows over 35,000 distinct CDR3 sequences, with 10% to 15% occurring only once. Sequencing used PBMCs. The receptors derive from a female donor in good health.

The chain recombines TRBV7-6 with TRBJ2-7, with a weak D call TRBD2 (5 bases). Germline V gene sequence: CDR1 SGHVS, CDR2 FNYEAQ. The CDR3 covers 13 residues. Trimming left V 1 base short and J 5 bases short, with 9 bases between. The DNA for the CDR3 is TGTGCCAGCAGCTTAGGGTCCGGGGACGAGCAGTACTTC. Translating it yields CASSLGSGDEQYF.

This clonotype was observed at least ten times. This chain links TRBV19 with TRBJ1-2, with a weak D call TRBD1 (5 bases). There are 12 residues in the CDR3. V was pared by 4 bases and J by 5 bases, with 8 bases between. Germline lookup yields CDR1 LNHDA and CDR2 SQIVND (reference sequence). The CDR3 bases are TGTGCCAGTAGTAACCAGGGTTATGGCTACACCTTC. Amino acids: CASSNQGYGYTF.

This clonotype was counted at least ten times. The V call is TRBV18, the J call TRBJ2-7, with 8 bases identical to TRBD1. V lost 4 bases and J lost 2; bases outside the gene matches: 7. The germline gives CDR1 KGHSH, CDR2 LQKENI. CDR3 length: 15 residues. Here the CDR3 DNA reads TGTGCCAGCTCACATGGCGGACAGGGACCCTACGAGCAGTACTTC. It codes for CASSHGGQGPYEQYF.

V usage is TRBV3-1 and J usage is TRBJ1-1; D is ambiguous. V lost 2 bases and J lost 4, with 8 bases in between. Germline CDR1 LGHDT, CDR2 YNNKEL (reference sequence). This CDR3 spans 13 amino acids. The CDR3 here is CASSQPSLTEAFF. DNA of the CDR3: TGTGCCAGCAGCCAACCTTCCCTCACTGAAGCTTTCTTT. Variable domain in full (rest from reference TRBV3-1 and TRBJ1-1): DTAVSQTPKYLVTQMGNDKSIKCEQNLGHDTMYWYKQDSKKFLKIMFSYNNKELIINETVPNRFSPKSPDKAHLNLHINSLELGDSAVYFCASSQPSLTEAFFGQGTRLTVV.

This clonotype was counted ten times or more. V and J are TRBV5-1 and TRBJ2-2, with D perhaps TRBD1 (6 bases). Germline CDR1 SGHRS, CDR2 YFSETQ. The CDR3 contains 15 residues. V dropped 0 bases and J dropped 7 bases, with 13 bases sitting between them. The CDR3 sequence: CASSLDRAVGGELFF. The CDR3 bases are TGCGCCAGCAGCTTGGACAGGGCGGTTGGCGGGGAGCTGTTTTTT.

Ten or more counts support this clonotype. The chain carries TRBV10-3 and TRBJ2-7; TRBD1 matches at 8 bases. Germline V gives CDR1 ENHRY, CDR2 SYGVKD. J lost 6 bases, V lost 4 bases, and 8 bases had no gene match. The CDR3 length is 14 residues. The CDR3 loop reads CAISVEQGVGEQYF. The CDR3 DNA sequence: TGTGCCATCAGTGTTGAACAGGGGGTAGGCGAGCAGTACTTC.

This clonotype occurred many times. V gene TRBV6-5 combines with J gene TRBJ1-3; D ambiguous. Trimming removed 0 bases at V and 0 bases at J, with 6 bases between. This CDR3 is 15 amino acids long. Germline CDR1 MNHEY, CDR2 SVGAGI. CDR3 residues: CASSYSLRSGNTIYF. CDR3 coding DNA: TGTGCCAGCAGTTACTCGCTCCGCTCTGGAAACACCATATATTTT.

This clonotype came up many times. Here the CDR3 reads CASGDPQGAFEKLFF. In nucleotides, the CDR3 is TGTGCTAGTGGTGACCCACAGGGGGCATTCGAAAAACTGTTTTTT. The chain links TRBV12-5 to TRBJ1-4, with 9 bases that match TRBD1. J lost 8 bases, V lost 5 bases, and 9 bases had no gene match. This CDR3 region has 15 residues. The germline V gene has CDR1 LGHNT and CDR2 FRNRAP.

This clonotype showed up many times. V is TRBV5-5 and J is TRBJ2-7, with TRBD2 matching 7 bases. Germline loops: CDR1 SGHKS, CDR2 YYEKEE (reference sequence). The CDR3 spans 15 residues. V shed 6 bases and J 3 bases; nucleotides not matched to a gene: 12. This CDR3 reads CASTLGPGGYYEQYF. The CDR3 region has the DNA TGTGCCAGCACCCTGGGGCCGGGAGGATACTACGAGCAGTACTTC.

This clonotype was recorded at least ten times. This chain uses TRBV12-3 or TRBV12-4 with TRBJ1-2; no clear D. The CDR3 is 12 residues long. With 6 bases removed from V and 7 bases from J, the gap between germline ends came to 12 bases. The CDR3 DNA is TGTGCCAGCAGCCCATACAAGGGTGGCTACACCTTC. Its protein is CASSPYKGGYTF.

This clonotype was picked up many times. The genes are TRBV15 and TRBJ2-2; possibly TRBD1 for D (6 bases). This CDR3 comprises 17 residues. V lost 0 bases to trimming and J lost 2 bases, with 13 bases between them. Germline-derived CDR1 and CDR2 are LNHNV and YYDKDF (reference sequence). The CDR3, as DNA: TGTGCCACCAGCAGAGACCGACTGGGACACAACACCGGGGAGCTGTTTTTT. It specifies CATSRDRLGHNTGELFF.

Ten or more counts support this clonotype. J is TRBJ1-1 and V is TRBV5-6; TRBD1 aligns across 8 bases. Germline V gene lookup returns CDR1 SGHDT and CDR2 YYEEEE. The CDR3 has 15 residues. J gave up 3 bases and V 4 bases, and 8 bases lay outside the gene matches. The CDR3 DNA sequence: TGTGCCAGCAGCCCTAGAACAGGGGGGCACACTGAAGCTTTCTTT. It is translated as CASSPRTGGHTEAFF.

This clonotype was detected many times. This chain connects TRBV11-3 to TRBJ2-7, with D hard to call. V gave up 1 base and J gave up 0 bases, with 7 bases separating them. The CDR3 is made up of 14 amino acids. Per the germline V gene, CDR1 is SGHNT and CDR2 is YENEEA. The CDR3 DNA sequence: TGTGCCAGCAGCTTAGGGGCATCCTCCTACGAGCAGTACTTC. Its protein is CASSLGASSYEQYF.

This clonotype was detected ten times or more. This sequence joins TRBV25-1 and TRBJ1-4, with D possibly TRBD1 on 5 matching bases. The V gene lost 1 base and the J gene lost 2 bases, with 8 bases spanning the gap. CDR3 length: 15 amino acids. Germline lookup yields CDR1 MGHDK and CDR2 SYGVNS. CDR3 sequence: CASSELGETNEKLFF. The CDR3 bases are TGTGCCAGCAGTGAATTGGGGGAGACTAATGAAAAACTGTTTTTT.

At least ten counts were recorded for this clonotype. The V call is TRBV12-3 or TRBV12-4, the J call TRBJ2-5, with D possibly matching TRBD2 (6 bases). CDR3 length equals 12 residues. V lost 6 bases, J lost 4 bases, and 9 bases lay in between. DNA of the CDR3: TGTGCCAGCAGCCCGGAGGGAGAGACCCAGTACTTC. This sequence encodes CASSPEGETQYF.

This clonotype was seen many times. The chain is built from TRBV20-1 and TRBJ2-7; 7 nucleotides align to TRBD1. This CDR3 has 13 residues. The germline V gene encodes CDR1 DFQATT and CDR2 SNEGSKA (reference sequence). V shed 7 bases and J 2 bases; nucleotides not matched to a gene: 8. The CDR3 nucleotides read TGCAGTGTAATCCGGGACAGTCCCTACGAGCAGTACTTC. It specifies CSVIRDSPYEQYF.

This clonotype has ten or more counts. The gene calls are TRBV9 and TRBJ1-2; D unresolved. This CDR3 has 12 residues. Germline V gives CDR1 SGDLS, CDR2 YYNGEE. The germline V and J ends were trimmed by 4 bases and 3 bases, with 7 bases remaining between them. This chain's CDR3 is CASSRDHYGYTF. CDR3 DNA sequence: TGTGCCAGCAGCCGCGATCACTATGGCTACACCTTC.

This clonotype was seen ten or more times. The V gene is TRBV20-1, the J gene TRBJ1-1; TRBD1 aligns across 9 bases. Germline V lookup: CDR1 DFQATT, CDR2 SNEGSKA (reference sequence). CDR3 length equals 15 residues. V shed 5 bases and J 11 bases; nucleotides not matched to a gene: 18. CDR3 coding DNA: TGCAGTGCTGAGTCAACCCGGGACAGGGTGAGTTCGGCTTTCTTT. Translated, it gives CSAESTRDRVSSAFF.

This clonotype is medium-sized in the sample. The gene calls are TRBV25-1 and TRBJ1-4, with D unresolved. The CDR3 has 15 amino acids. CDR1 and CDR2 (germline): MGHDK, SYGVNS. V was cut by 6 bases and J by 0 bases, with 11 bases left in between. The CDR3 bases are TGTGCCAGCAGCTCAGCGACATCAACTAATGAAAAACTGTTTTTT. It yields the protein CASSSATSTNEKLFF.

This clonotype has just a few counts. The V call is TRBV3-1, the J call TRBJ1-2; a weak D match, TRBD1 (5 bases). There are 12 residues in the CDR3. Between the trimmed V and J ends, which lost 4 bases and 8 bases, there was a span of 11 bases. Germline CDR1 is LGHDT and CDR2 is YNNKEL (reference sequence). CDR3 nucleotide sequence: TGTGCCAGCAGCCCCCGGGGACGGGGCTACACCTTC. Translated, it gives CASSPRGRGYTF.

This clonotype was detected ten times or more. The chain carries TRBV3-1 and TRBJ2-5, with D perhaps given as TRBD1 or TRBD2 (5 bases each). CDR3 length: 15 amino acids. Between the trimmed V and J ends, which lost 1 base and 5 bases, there was a span of 14 bases. Germline loops: CDR1 LGHDT, CDR2 YNNKEL (reference sequence). CDR3 DNA sequence: TGTGCCAGCAGCCAAGGAGTCGGGGCGCGGGAGACCCAGTACTTC. Translation gives CASSQGVGARETQYF.

The chain is built from TRBV10-3 and TRBJ1-2, with a weak D call TRBD1 (5 bases). This CDR3 spans 12 amino acids. Germline assignment: CDR1 ENHRY and CDR2 SYGVKD. Trimming removed 6 bases from V and 9 bases from J, with 14 bases in between. The CDR3, as DNA: TGTGCCATCAGCCCGGGACCTGGAAGCTACACCTTC. Translation: CAISPGPGSYTF.

This rearrangement joins TRBV21-1 to TRBJ1-2; TRBD1 is taken as the D call from the table, unchecked against the DNA. TRBV21-1 is classified as a pseudogene. The CDR3 contains 14 residues. The CDR3 loop is CASSPGQTNYGYTF. CDR3 sequence (DNA): TGTGCCAGCAGTCCTGGACAGACGAACTATGGCTACACCTTC.

This clonotype was seen repeatedly, ten times or more. The genes are TRBV10-3 and TRBJ2-1; D is ambiguous. The V end was cut by 0 bases, the J end by 0 bases, with 12 bases between. This CDR3 spans 17 amino acids. The germline CDR1 and CDR2 sequences are ENHRY and SYGVKD. The CDR3 bases are TGTGCCATCAGTGAGTCGATCCAGGCCACCTCCTACAATGAGCAGTTCTTC. Amino acids: CAISESIQATSYNEQFF.

This clonotype was seen at least ten times. CDR3 nucleotides: TGCGCCAGCAGCCGTCAGCGGGGGGGGTCCTACGAGCAGTACTTC. Its protein is CASSRQRGGSYEQYF. The rearrangement joins TRBV5-1 to TRBJ2-7, with 10 nucleotides matching TRBD2. This CDR3 spans 15 amino acids. The J segment lost 1 base and the V segment lost 4 bases, leaving 5 bases of the junction unmatched. Germline V lookup: CDR1 SGHRS, CDR2 YFSETQ.

This clonotype has only a few counts. V usage is TRBV15 and J usage is TRBJ1-5; TRBD1 is a possible D gene (5 bases). CDR3 length: 13 amino acids. V was trimmed by 9 bases and J by 1 base, leaving 10 bases between them. Germline V lookup: CDR1 LNHNV, CDR2 YYDKDF (reference sequence). In DNA, the CDR3 is TGTGCCACGGGGGTCTTAAGCAATCAGCCCCAGCATTTT. Encoded protein: CATGVLSNQPQHF.

The J gene is TRBJ2-3, the V gene TRBV10-3; 10 nucleotides line up with TRBD2. Per the germline V gene, CDR1 is ENHRY and CDR2 is SYGVKD. The length of the CDR3 is 20 residues. The trim removed 11 bases at V and 0 bases at J, leaving 23 bases unmatched. CDR3 nucleotide sequence: TGTGCCCTATCCGATTTGAGACTAGCGGGTTTCGCCGTCAGCACAGATACGCAGTATTTT. Residues: CALSDLRLAGFAVSTDTQYF.

This clonotype appeared many times. CDR3 in amino acids: CASSLRGEPQHF. The CDR3 nucleotides are TGTGCCAGCAGCCTACGTGGGGAGCCCCAGCATTTT. This sequence joins TRBV27 and TRBJ1-5; D uncertain. Looked up from germline, CDR1 is MNHEY and CDR2 is SMNVEV (reference sequence). The CDR3 extends over 12 amino acids. V lost 6 bases and J lost 8, with 11 bases in between.

In this sample, this clonotype turned up many times. The chain has TRBV6-5 and TRBJ1-1; D remains ambiguous. Germline values: CDR1 MNHEY, CDR2 SVGAGI. There are 13 residues in the CDR3. V was clipped by 7 bases and J by 1 base, with 10 bases between them. DNA of the CDR3: TGTGCCAGCACCAGGAACAGGAACACTGAAGCTTTCTTT. Translating gives CASTRNRNTEAFF.

There are many counts of this clonotype. The CDR3 region has the DNA TGCGCCAGCAGAACCAGGGTCGGGGAGACCCAGTACTTC. Encoded protein: CASRTRVGETQYF. This chain uses TRBV5-1 with TRBJ2-5, with D tentatively TRBD1 (5 bases). Per germline, CDR1 SGHRS and CDR2 YFSETQ. Trimming pared 5 bases from V and 5 bases from J, leaving 13 bases between. The CDR3 totals 13 residues.

Many counts were recorded for this clonotype. The V and J genes are TRBV5-1 and TRBJ2-1; 13 nucleotides match TRBD2. In germline, CDR1 is SGHRS, CDR2 YFSETQ. Trimming at V came to 2 bases and at J to 7 bases, leaving 9 bases not matched to a gene. This CDR3 region has 17 residues. This chain's CDR3 is CASSFSGTSGARNEQFF. CDR3 DNA: TGCGCCAGCAGCTTCTCCGGGACTAGCGGGGCTAGAAATGAGCAGTTCTTC.